This T cell receptor (beta chain) was sequenced during a study of OX40 agonist ivuxolimab in advanced cancers. This clone was counted once. Blood specimens came from baseline, cycle 4 day 1, and cycle 7 day 1. The table came from immunoSEQ multiplex PCR; TCRdb's copy has only in-frame clones and leaves some out. The data contain 55,000 to 70,000 clones, roughly nine tenths of them singletons. Germline V lookup: CDR1 MNHEY, CDR2 SMNVEV (reference sequence). The CDR3 sequence is 16 residues long. Germline trimming cut 6 bases from V and 2 bases from J; bases unmatched to any gene: 12. The chain carries TRBV27 and TRBJ1-2, with 7 bases identical to TRBD1. The starting material was CD4+ or CD8+ T cells sorted from blood, obtained in a trial of the OX40 agonist ivuxolimab. This TCR came from an adult with an advanced solid tumor such as melanoma, head and neck, liver or kidney cancer. The CDR3 region has the DNA TGTGCCAGCAGACCATCACCGACAGGGTCAAACTATGGCTACACCTTC. This gives the protein CASRPSPTGSNYGYTF.